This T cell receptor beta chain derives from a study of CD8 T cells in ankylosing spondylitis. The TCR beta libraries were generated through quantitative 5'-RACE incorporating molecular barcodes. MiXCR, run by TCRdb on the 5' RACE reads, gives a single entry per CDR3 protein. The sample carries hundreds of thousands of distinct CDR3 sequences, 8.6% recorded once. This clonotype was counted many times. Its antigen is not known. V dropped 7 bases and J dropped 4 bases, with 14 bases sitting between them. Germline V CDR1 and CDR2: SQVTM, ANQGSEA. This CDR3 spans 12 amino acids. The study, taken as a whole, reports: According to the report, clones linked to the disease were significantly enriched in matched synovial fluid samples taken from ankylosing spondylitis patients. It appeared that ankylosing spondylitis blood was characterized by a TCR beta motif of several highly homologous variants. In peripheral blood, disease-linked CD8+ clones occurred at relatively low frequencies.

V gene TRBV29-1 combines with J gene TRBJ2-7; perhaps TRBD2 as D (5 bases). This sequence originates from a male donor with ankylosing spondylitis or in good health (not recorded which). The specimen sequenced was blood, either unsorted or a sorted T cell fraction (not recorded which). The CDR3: CSASPREYEQYF. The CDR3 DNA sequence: TGCAGCGCCTCCCCCCGGGAATACGAGCAGTACTTC.